The clone carrying this TCR beta chain was counted a single time. Original data processing: Nucleated cell counts were estimated from reference gene primer amplification. Profiled with immunoSEQ multiplex PCR; TCRdb holds only in-frame clones, not every one. The DNA was the basis for D and trimming; V, J and clone size are from that table. The sample has 250,000 to 300,000 clones, 65% to 90% seen once. The entry originates in a study of blood T cell repertoires in COVID-19. Whole-study context: T cells, B-cell-depleted T cells, or PBMCs provided the cDNA or gDNA that served as material.

This CDR3 contains 13 residues. The germline CDR1 and CDR2 sequences are MNHEY and SMNVEV (reference sequence). The germline V and J ends were trimmed by 5 bases and 1 base, with 7 bases remaining between them. The study drew participants aged about 18 to 90 years from some 25 US areas. Two negative PCRs, clearance, or symptom resolution characterized the recovered Cohort 3 donors. The gene calls are TRBV27 and TRBJ2-3; D possibly corresponds to TRBD1 (6 bases). The sequence was obtained from a man aged 18 to 29 who had recovered from COVID-19. The sequenced sample was PBMCs or T cells enriched from blood (not recorded which). The CDR3 DNA is TGTGCCAGCAGTCCAGGGGGCACAGATACGCAGTATTTT. Its protein product is CASSPGGTDTQYF.